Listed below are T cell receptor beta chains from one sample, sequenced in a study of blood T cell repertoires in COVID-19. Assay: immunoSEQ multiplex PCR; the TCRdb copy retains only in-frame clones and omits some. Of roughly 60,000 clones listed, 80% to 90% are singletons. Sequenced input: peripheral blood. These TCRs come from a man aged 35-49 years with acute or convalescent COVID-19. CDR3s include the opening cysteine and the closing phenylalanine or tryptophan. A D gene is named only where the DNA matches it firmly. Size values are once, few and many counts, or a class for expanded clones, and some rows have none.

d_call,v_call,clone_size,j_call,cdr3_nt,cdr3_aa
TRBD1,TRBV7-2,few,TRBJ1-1,TGTGCCACCCACTCCAGACAGGGGGCAGGTGAAGCTTTCTTT,CATHSRQGAGEAFF
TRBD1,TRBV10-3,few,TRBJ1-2,TGTGCCATCAGTGGGGACAGGGTAGAACTCTTCTACACCTTC,CAISGDRVELFYTF
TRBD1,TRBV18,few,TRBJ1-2,TGTGCCAGCTCACCCCTGGACAGGGGACGCTATGGCTACACCTTC,CASSPLDRGRYGYTF
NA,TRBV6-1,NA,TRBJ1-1,TGTGCCAGCAGTGAAGCCGTCGTCAACACTGAAGCTTTCTTT,CASSEAVVNTEAFF
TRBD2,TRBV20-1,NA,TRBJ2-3,TGCAGTGCTAGTCTAACTAGCGGGGGTGATACTAGCACAGATACGCAGTATTTT,CSASLTSGGDTSTDTQYF
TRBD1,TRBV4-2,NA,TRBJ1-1,TGTGCCAGCAGCCAAGTGGTGACGGACAGGGTCACTGAAGCTTTCTTT,CASSQVVTDRVTEAFF
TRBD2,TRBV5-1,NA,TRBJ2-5,TGCGCCAGCAGCCTAGCGGGGGGGCCGCAGACCCAGTACTTC,CASSLAGGPQTQYF
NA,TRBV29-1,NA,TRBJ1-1,TGCAGCGTTCGGGGGGGCATGAACACTGAAGCTTTCTTT,CSVRGGMNTEAFF
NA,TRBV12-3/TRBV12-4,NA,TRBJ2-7,TGTGCCAGCAGTTTAAGATACGAGTACGAGCAGTACTTC,CASSLRYEYEQYF
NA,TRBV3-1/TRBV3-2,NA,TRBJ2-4,TGTGCCAGCAGCCAAGGTCAGGTCGCCAAAAACATTCAGTACTTC,CASSQGQVAKNIQYF
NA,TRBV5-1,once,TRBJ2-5,TGCGCCAGCAGCAAGGCACAGGTCTCGGAGACCCAGTACTTC,CASSKAQVSETQYF
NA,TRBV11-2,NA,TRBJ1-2,TGTGCCAGCAGCTTATGGGTGGGCAGAGCTAACTATGGCTACACCTTC,CASSLWVGRANYGYTF
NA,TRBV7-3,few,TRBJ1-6,TGTGCCAGCAGCTTAACAGCTTGGGGCGATTCACCCCTCCACTTT,CASSLTAWGDSPLHF
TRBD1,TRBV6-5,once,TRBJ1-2,TGTGCCAGCAGCCTTGGGACAGAATATGGCTACACCTTC,CASSLGTEYGYTF
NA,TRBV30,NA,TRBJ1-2,TGTGCCTGGAGTGTACCAGGGAGGGCGGGCTATGGCTACACCTTC,CAWSVPGRAGYGYTF
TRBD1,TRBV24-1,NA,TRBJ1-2,TGTGCCACCAGTGGGGACAGCTTGGGAGGCTACACCTTC,CATSGDSLGGYTF
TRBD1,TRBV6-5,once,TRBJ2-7,TGTGCCAGCAGGACCGGGACAGGGGTCAACGAGCAGTACTTC,CASRTGTGVNEQYF
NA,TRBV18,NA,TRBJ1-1,TGTGCCAGCTCACCACAGACAGGGAACACTGAAGCTTTCTTT,CASSPQTGNTEAFF
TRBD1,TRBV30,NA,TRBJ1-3,TGTGCCTGGAGTCGTCCCGGGACAGGAGGTCCTGGAAACACCATATATTTT,CAWSRPGTGGPGNTIYF
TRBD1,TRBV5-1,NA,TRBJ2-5,TGCGCCAGCAGCTGGAAGGGGGCCAAAGACCCCCTATACTTC,CASSWKGAKDPLYF
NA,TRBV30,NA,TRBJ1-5,TGTGCCTGGAGAGCCCTCGGGAGGAATCAGCCCCAGCATTTT,CAWRALGRNQPQHF
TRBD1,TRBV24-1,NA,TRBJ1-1,TGTGCCACCAGTGACCCCCGGACAGGCACTGAAGCTTTCTTT,CATSDPRTGTEAFF
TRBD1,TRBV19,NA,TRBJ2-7,TGTGCCAGTAGTATCACAGGGGACTCCTACGAGCAGTACTTC,CASSITGDSYEQYF
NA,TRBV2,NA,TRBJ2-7,TGTGCCAGCAGTTTAACCGGGGTATACTACGAGCAGTACTTC,CASSLTGVYYEQYF
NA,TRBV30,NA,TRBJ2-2,TGTGCCTGGAGTACGGGCCCCCGGGATCTAGCTCACACCGGGGAGCTGTTTTTT,CAWSTGPRDLAHTGELFF
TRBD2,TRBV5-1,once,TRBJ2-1,TGCGCCAGCAGACTGACTAGCGGGGGTTTGGCTGAGCAGTTCTTC,CASRLTSGGLAEQFF
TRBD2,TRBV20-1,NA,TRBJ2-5,TGCAGTGCTAGAGCTAGCGGGGGGGTACACTTC,CSARASGGVHF
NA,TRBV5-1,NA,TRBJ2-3,TGCGCCAGCAGCCCATACGCCGGTCCCCCAGATACGCAGTATTTT,CASSPYAGPPDTQYF
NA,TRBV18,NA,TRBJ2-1,TGTGCCAGCTCACCAGAGCGACAGTCCGTCAATGAGCAGTTCTTC,CASSPERQSVNEQFF
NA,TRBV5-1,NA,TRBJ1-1,TGCGCCAGCAGCTTGGACGGGAGGGGTACTGAAGCTTTCTTT,CASSLDGRGTEAFF
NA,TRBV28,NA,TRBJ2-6,TGTGCCAGCATCTCCAGGGGCTCCGGGGCCAACGTCCTGACTTTC,CASISRGSGANVLTF
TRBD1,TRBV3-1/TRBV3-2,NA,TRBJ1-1,TGTGCCAGCAGCCAGGGACAGTCCGTAGCTTTCTTT,CASSQGQSVAFF
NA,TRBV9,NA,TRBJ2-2,TGTGCCAGCAGCGTCGGGGGGCTTACCGGGGAGCTGTTTTTT,CASSVGGLTGELFF
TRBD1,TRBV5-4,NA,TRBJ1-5,TGTGCCAGCAGCTTGCCGACAGGGGTTCGGCCCCAGCATTTT,CASSLPTGVRPQHF
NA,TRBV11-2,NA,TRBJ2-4,TGTGCCAGCAGCTCGCGGGACGTCGGTGGGTCCAAAAACATTCAGTACTTC,CASSSRDVGGSKNIQYF
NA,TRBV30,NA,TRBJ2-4,TGTGCCTGGAGTCCAGGGAATCTAGCCAAAAACATTCAGTACTTC,CAWSPGNLAKNIQYF
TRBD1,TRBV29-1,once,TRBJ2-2,TGCAGCGTTGCCGGGACAGTTTCCACCGGGGAGCTGTTTTTT,CSVAGTVSTGELFF
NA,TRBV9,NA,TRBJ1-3,TGTGCCAGCAGCGAAGGACCCTGGGGGGACACCATATATTTT,CASSEGPWGDTIYF
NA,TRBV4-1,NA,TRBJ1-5,TGCGCCAGCAGCCAACACGGGGTTAATCAGCCCCAGCATTTT,CASSQHGVNQPQHF
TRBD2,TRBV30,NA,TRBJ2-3,TGTGCCTGGAGTGTCTCAGCGGGGGAGCCAGATACGCAGTATTTT,CAWSVSAGEPDTQYF
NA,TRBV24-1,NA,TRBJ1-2,TGTGCCACCAGTCTACAGGGTAAGAGCTACACCTTC,CATSLQGKSYTF
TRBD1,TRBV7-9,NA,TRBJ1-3,TGTGCCAGCAGCTTAGTTACAGGGGTGTCTGGAAACACCATATATTTT,CASSLVTGVSGNTIYF
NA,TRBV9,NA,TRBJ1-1,TGTGCCAGCAGCCCACGCCCCCAGGCTGAAGCTTTCTTT,CASSPRPQAEAFF
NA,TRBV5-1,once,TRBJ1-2,TGCGCCAGCAGCGTTATTACAGGGTCCAACTATGGCTACACCTTC,CASSVITGSNYGYTF
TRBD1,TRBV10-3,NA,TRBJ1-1,TGTGCCATCAGTTCCGGGACAGGGCGTTGGAACACTGAAGCTTTCTTT,CAISSGTGRWNTEAFF
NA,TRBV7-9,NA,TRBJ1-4,TGTGCCAGCAGCCGGGGGAGTGAAAAACTGTTTTTT,CASSRGSEKLFF
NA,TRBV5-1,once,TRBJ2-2,TGCGCCAGCAAGTTCACGTCAAGAGGATCCACCGGGGAGCTGTTTTTT,CASKFTSRGSTGELFF
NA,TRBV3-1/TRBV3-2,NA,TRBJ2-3,TGTGCCAGCAGCCAAGAAGGACACTACAGCACAGATACGCAGTATTTT,CASSQEGHYSTDTQYF
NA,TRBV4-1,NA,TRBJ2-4,TGCGCCAGCAGCCAAGATTTGCTAGTTTGGACCAAAAACATTCAGTACTTC,CASSQDLLVWTKNIQYF
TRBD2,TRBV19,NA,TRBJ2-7,TGTGCCAGTCGAGCGGGGGGATGGAATTATTACGAGCAGTACTTC,CASRAGGWNYYEQYF
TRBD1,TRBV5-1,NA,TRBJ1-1,TGCGCCAGCAGCTTCGGGACAGGCAACACTGAAGCTTTCTTT,CASSFGTGNTEAFF
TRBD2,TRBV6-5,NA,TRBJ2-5,TGTGCCAGCAGCGAGGGTTTTAGCGGGGGTGAGACCCAGTACTTC,CASSEGFSGGETQYF